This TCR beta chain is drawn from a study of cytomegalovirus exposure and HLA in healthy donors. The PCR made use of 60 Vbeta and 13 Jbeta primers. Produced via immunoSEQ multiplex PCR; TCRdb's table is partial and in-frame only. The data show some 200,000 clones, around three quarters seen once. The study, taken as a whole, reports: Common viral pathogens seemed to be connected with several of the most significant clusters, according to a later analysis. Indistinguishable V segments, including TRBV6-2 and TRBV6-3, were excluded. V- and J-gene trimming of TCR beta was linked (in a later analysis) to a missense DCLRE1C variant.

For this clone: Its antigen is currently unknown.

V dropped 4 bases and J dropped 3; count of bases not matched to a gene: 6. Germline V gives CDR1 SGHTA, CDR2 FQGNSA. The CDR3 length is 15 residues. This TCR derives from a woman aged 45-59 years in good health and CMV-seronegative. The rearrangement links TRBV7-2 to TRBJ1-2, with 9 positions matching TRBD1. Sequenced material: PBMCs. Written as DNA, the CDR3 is TGTGCCAGCAGCTCAGACAGGGGGACTGACTATGGCTACACCTTC. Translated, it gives CASSSDRGTDYGYTF.